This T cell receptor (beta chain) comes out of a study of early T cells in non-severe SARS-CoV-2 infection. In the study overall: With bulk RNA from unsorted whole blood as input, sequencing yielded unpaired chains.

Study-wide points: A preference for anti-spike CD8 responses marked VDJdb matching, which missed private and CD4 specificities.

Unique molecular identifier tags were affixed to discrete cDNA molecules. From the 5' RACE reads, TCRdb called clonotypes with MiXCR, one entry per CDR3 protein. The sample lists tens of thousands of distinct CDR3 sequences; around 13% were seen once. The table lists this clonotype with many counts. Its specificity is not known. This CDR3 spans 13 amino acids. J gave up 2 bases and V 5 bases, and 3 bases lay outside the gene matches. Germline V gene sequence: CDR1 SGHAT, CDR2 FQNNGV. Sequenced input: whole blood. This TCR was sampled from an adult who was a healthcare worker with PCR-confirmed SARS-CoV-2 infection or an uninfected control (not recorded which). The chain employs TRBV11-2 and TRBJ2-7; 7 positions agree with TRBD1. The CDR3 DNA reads TGTGCCAGCAGCGTGGGGACAGCCTACGAGCAGTACTTC. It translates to CASSVGTAYEQYF.